The clone carrying this T cell receptor beta chain was seen a handful of times. As yet, its antigen is unknown. TCRdb reprocessed the RT-PCR reads via MiXCR and lists one record per CDR3 protein. The sample contains fewer than 350,000 distinct CDR3 sequences, 21% of which appear only once. This record belongs to a study of response to subunit inactivated influenza vaccine. General study results and limits: Authors suggested that a seasonal influenza vaccination recruits few new T cells each time.

Material: PBMCs from blood, obtained about 19 months after vaccination. This TCR was sampled from a man aged 45 to 70 who received an inactivated influenza vaccine.

The CDR3 here is CSASHLAVGETQYF. The DNA of the CDR3 is TGCAGTGCTAGCCACCTAGCGGTGGGGGAGACCCAGTACTTC. The V gene is TRBV20-1, the J gene TRBJ2-5, with 7 nucleotides matching TRBD2. Germline CDR1 DFQATT, CDR2 SNEGSKA (reference sequence). The trim removed 3 bases at V and 5 bases at J, leaving 9 bases unmatched. The CDR3 totals 14 residues.